The rows below give T cell receptor beta chains drawn from one sample of a study of cytomegalovirus exposure and HLA in healthy donors. Produced via immunoSEQ multiplex PCR; TCRdb's table is partial and in-frame only. Found here are about 150,000 clones, approximately 80% of them singletons; the top ten hold 5.6%. The sequenced sample was PBMCs. Receptors originate from a woman in her forties in good health and CMV-seropositive. The CDR3 runs from the conserved cysteine through the conserved F or W. The order of the fields is D gene, clone size, V gene, J gene, CDR3 protein, CDR3 DNA. A D gene is named only where the DNA matches it firmly. Some rows have no size entry. The others give once, few or many, or a class for an expanded clone.

.	.	TRBV5-1	TRBJ1-2	CASRPGQSNYGYTF	TGCGCCAGCAGGCCTGGACAGTCTAACTATGGCTACACCTTC
TRBD1	.	TRBV5-6	TRBJ2-7	CASSPGQGRAEQYF	TGTGCCAGCAGCCCGGGACAGGGTCGCGCCGAGCAGTACTTC
TRBD2	.	TRBV7-6	TRBJ2-1	CASSLASGGRREQFF	TGTGCCAGCAGCTTAGCTAGCGGGGGCCGGAGGGAGCAGTTCTTC
.	few	TRBV9	TRBJ1-3	CASSFRTTGNTIYF	TGTGCCAGCAGCTTTAGAACCACTGGAAACACCATATATTTT
TRBD1	.	TRBV28	TRBJ1-1	CASRTGGAYTEAFF	TGTGCCAGCAGAACAGGGGGCGCTTACACTGAAGCTTTCTTT
TRBD1	.	TRBV4-1	TRBJ1-6	CASSQSGQGWYNSPLHF	TGCGCCAGCAGCCAATCCGGACAGGGTTGGTATAATTCACCCCTCCACTTT
.	.	TRBV18	TRBJ2-1	CASSPPTGGGNEQFF	TGTGCCAGCTCACCACCGACCGGAGGTGGCAATGAGCAGTTCTTC
TRBD1	.	TRBV28	TRBJ2-7	CASSFRGLFEQYF	TGTGCCAGCAGTTTCAGGGGGCTTTTCGAGCAGTACTTC
TRBD2	.	TRBV11-3	TRBJ2-1	CASSLLAGGLAYNEQFF	TGTGCCAGCAGCTTGCTAGCGGGAGGTTTGGCCTACAATGAGCAGTTCTTC
TRBD1	.	TRBV6-4	TRBJ2-3	CASSEEGGITDTQYF	TGTGCCAGCAGTGAGGAAGGGGGCATCACAGATACGCAGTATTTT
.	few	TRBV5-1	TRBJ1-1	CASSWAGNTEAFF	TGCGCCAGCAGCTGGGCAGGGAACACTGAAGCTTTCTTT
TRBD1	.	TRBV10-3	TRBJ1-4	CAISGTGDELFF	TGTGCCATCAGTGGGACAGGTGATGAACTGTTTTTT
TRBD1	once	TRBV5-4	TRBJ1-2	CASSADRGYGYTF	TGTGCCAGCAGCGCCGACAGGGGGTATGGCTACACCTTC
.	.	TRBV29-1	TRBJ1-2	CSVERLVYGYTF	TGCAGCGTCGAACGGCTAGTCTATGGCTACACCTTC
.	.	TRBV27	TRBJ2-3	CASSSGTPGTQYF	TGTGCCAGCAGTTCAGGTACCCCCGGTACGCAGTATTTT
.	.	TRBV7-8	TRBJ2-1	CASSPTSSYNEQFF	TGTGCCAGCAGCCCCACTAGTTCCTACAATGAGCAGTTCTTC
.	.	TRBV20-1	TRBJ2-4	CSARRPDIQYF	TGCAGTGCTAGACGTCCGGACATTCAGTACTTC
TRBD2	.	TRBV7-2	TRBJ2-1	CASSWGLAGKIYNEQFF	TGTGCCAGCAGCTGGGGGCTAGCGGGAAAGATTTACAATGAGCAGTTCTTC
.	.	TRBV29-1	TRBJ2-1	CSVEGHERASSYNEQFF	TGCAGCGTTGAAGGCCATGAGCGGGCCAGCTCCTACAATGAGCAGTTCTTC
TRBD2	once	TRBV30	TRBJ2-7	CAWSRYGGRYEQYF	TGTGCCTGGAGTAGGTACGGCGGGAGATACGAGCAGTACTTC
TRBD2	.	TRBV7-8	TRBJ2-2	CASSPLGLAGGNTGELFF	TGTGCCAGCAGCCCCCTGGGACTAGCGGGAGGAAACACCGGGGAGCTGTTTTTT
TRBD1	.	TRBV7-8	TRBJ1-2	CASSAGQAFYGYTF	TGTGCCAGCAGCGCTGGACAGGCTTTCTATGGCTACACCTTC
.	.	TRBV9	TRBJ2-1	CASSVGKGAGEHGEQFF	TGTGCCAGCAGCGTAGGAAAAGGGGCAGGGGAACACGGTGAGCAGTTCTTC
TRBD1	.	TRBV5-1	TRBJ2-2	CASSGARQGSNTGELFF	TGCGCCAGCAGCGGCGCCCGACAGGGTTCGAACACCGGGGAGCTGTTTTTT
.	.	TRBV21-1	TRBJ2-3	CASSKGSGGSTDTQYF	TGTGCCAGCAGCAAAGGTAGCGGAGGCAGCACAGATACGCAGTATTTT
.	.	TRBV6-1	TRBJ2-7	CASSFLTAHLQYF	TGTGCCAGCAGTTTCTTGACTGCCCACCTGCAGTACTTC
.	.	TRBV28	TRBJ1-1	CASSEGQLNTEAFF	TGTGCCAGCAGTGAAGGACAACTGAACACTGAAGCTTTCTTT
.	.	TRBV29-1	TRBJ1-2	CSVEDGREDGYTF	TGCAGCGTTGAAGATGGGCGGGAAGATGGCTACACCTTC
TRBD2	few	TRBV6-5	TRBJ2-1	CASSYSTSENEQFF	TGTGCCAGCAGTTACTCCACTAGCGAGAATGAGCAGTTCTTC
TRBD1	.	TRBV7-3	TRBJ1-1	CASSQTGGVSEAFF	TGTGCCAGCAGCCAAACAGGGGGAGTCTCTGAAGCTTTCTTT
.	.	TRBV7-2	TRBJ2-3	CASSLMGLATDTQYF	TGTGCCAGCAGCTTAATGGGGCTAGCGACAGATACGCAGTATTTT
TRBD1	once	TRBV5-1	TRBJ1-1	CASSSTGVNTEAFF	TGCGCCAGCAGCTCCACAGGGGTGAACACTGAAGCTTTCTTT
TRBD2	.	TRBV4-2	TRBJ2-3	CASSRAGGGTDTQYF	TGTGCCAGCAGCCGGGCGGGAGGCGGGACAGATACGCAGTATTTT
.	few	TRBV2	TRBJ1-5	CASGSSTPGPQHF	TGTGCCAGCGGCAGTTCCACCCCAGGGCCCCAGCATTTT
TRBD1	.	TRBV6-1	TRBJ1-2	CASSERGTGAVFNYGYTF	TGTGCCAGCAGTGAACGGGGGACAGGGGCGGTCTTTAACTATGGCTACACCTTC
TRBD2	.	TRBV29-1	TRBJ2-5	CSVDASGQETQYF	TGCAGCGTTGATGCTAGCGGCCAAGAGACCCAGTACTTC
TRBD2	few	TRBV6-1	TRBJ2-3	CASSGARLATDTQYF	TGTGCCAGCAGTGGAGCCCGACTAGCGACAGATACGCAGTATTTT
.	.	TRBV6-6	TRBJ2-7	CASSYPGDVFEQYF	TGTGCCAGCAGTTACCCGGGAGATGTGTTCGAGCAGTACTTC
.	few	TRBV29-1	TRBJ2-7	CSTQGSSYEQYF	TGCAGCACACAGGGAAGCTCCTACGAGCAGTACTTC
TRBD1	.	TRBV7-2	TRBJ2-3	CASSWGQGDTQYF	TGTGCCAGCAGCTGGGGACAGGGTGATACGCAGTATTTT
TRBD2	once	TRBV28	TRBJ2-1	CASSSLSGSSYNEQFF	TGTGCCAGCAGTTCCCTAAGCGGGAGCTCCTACAATGAGCAGTTCTTC
TRBD2	once	TRBV27	TRBJ2-7	CASSKRTSGSMLPYEQYF	TGTGCCAGCAGTAAGAGGACTAGCGGGAGTATGCTACCCTACGAGCAGTACTTC
TRBD1	.	TRBV5-1	TRBJ1-1	CASSVTGVRNTEAFF	TGCGCCAGCAGCGTGACAGGGGTGAGGAACACTGAAGCTTTCTTT
TRBD2	.	TRBV5-4	TRBJ2-3	CASSLRLAGGPDTQYF	TGTGCCAGCAGCCTACGACTAGCGGGAGGGCCGGATACGCAGTATTTT
TRBD2	.	TRBV19	TRBJ2-7	CASSMSWSGLAGAYEQYF	TGTGCCAGTAGTATGTCTTGGTCGGGACTAGCGGGGGCCTACGAGCAGTACTTC
TRBD2	.	TRBV29-1	TRBJ2-3	CSVVGRADTQYF	TGCAGCGTAGTCGGGAGGGCAGATACGCAGTATTTT
TRBD2	few	TRBV2	TRBJ2-3	CASSRDSGSADTQYF	TGTGCCAGCAGTCGGGATAGCGGGAGCGCAGATACGCAGTATTTT
.	.	TRBV21-1	TRBJ2-1	CASSKVILAGVWEQFF	TGTGCCAGCAGCAAAGTAATACTAGCGGGAGTTTGGGAGCAGTTCTTC
TRBD2	.	TRBV19	TRBJ2-1	CASSTGLAGFDEQFF	TGTGCCAGTAGTACAGGACTAGCGGGATTCGATGAGCAGTTCTTC
TRBD2	.	TRBV7-3	TRBJ2-5	CASSLRGGSETQYF	TGTGCCAGCAGCTTACGGGGGGGTTCAGAGACCCAGTACTTC
.	.	TRBV7-2	TRBJ1-4	CASSRGGSTNEKLFF	TGTGCCAGCAGCCGGGGGGGTTCAACTAATGAAAAACTGTTTTTT
TRBD2	.	TRBV9	TRBJ2-3	CASSTKRGAGASTDTQYF	TGTGCCAGCAGCACAAAACGAGGGGCGGGAGCTAGCACAGATACGCAGTATTTT
TRBD2	.	TRBV14	TRBJ2-3	CASSQDWLAESSTDTQYF	TGTGCCAGCAGCCAAGACTGGCTAGCGGAGTCTAGCACAGATACGCAGTATTTT
TRBD1	.	TRBV6-5	TRBJ1-2	CASSGTGGDYGYTF	TGTGCCAGCAGCGGGACAGGGGGGGACTATGGCTACACCTTC
TRBD1	.	TRBV7-2	TRBJ2-5	CASSLFGTGVRETQYF	TGTGCCAGCAGCTTATTCGGGACAGGGGTTCGGGAGACCCAGTACTTC
.	.	TRBV25-1	TRBJ1-1	CASSESVTDRNTEAFF	TGTGCCAGCAGTGAATCTGTCACGGACAGGAACACTGAAGCTTTCTTT
.	.	TRBV12-2	TRBJ2-7	CASRLTRDSSSYEQYF	TGTGCAAGTCGCTTAACCCGGGACTCCAGCTCCTACGAGCAGTACTTC